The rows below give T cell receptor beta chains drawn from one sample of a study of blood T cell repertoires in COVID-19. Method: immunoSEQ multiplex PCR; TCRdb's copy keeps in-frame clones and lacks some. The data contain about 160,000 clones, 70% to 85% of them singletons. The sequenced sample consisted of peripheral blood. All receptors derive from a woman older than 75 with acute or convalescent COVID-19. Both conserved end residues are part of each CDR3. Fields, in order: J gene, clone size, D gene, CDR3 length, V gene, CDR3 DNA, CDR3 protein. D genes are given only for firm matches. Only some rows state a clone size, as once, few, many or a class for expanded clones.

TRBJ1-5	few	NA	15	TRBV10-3	TGTGCCATCAGTGAGTCTGGCGGGGAAACACAGCCCCAGCATTTT	CAISESGGETQPQHF
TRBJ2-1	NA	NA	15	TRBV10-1	TGCGCCAGCAGCCGGGACTTGAGCTCCTACAATGAGCAGTTCTTC	CASSRDLSSYNEQFF
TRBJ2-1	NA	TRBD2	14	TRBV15	TGTGCCACCAGCCCGGCGGGAGGGCAAAATGAGCAGTTCTTC	CATSPAGGQNEQFF
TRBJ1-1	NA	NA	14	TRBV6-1	TGTGCCAGCAGTGAAGTTTGGGGGGGGACTGAAGCTTTCTTT	CASSEVWGGTEAFF
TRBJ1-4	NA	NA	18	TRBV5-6	TGTGCCAGCAGCCCCTGGGCGGGGGGCGAGGCCACTAATGAAAAACTGTTTTTT	CASSPWAGGEATNEKLFF
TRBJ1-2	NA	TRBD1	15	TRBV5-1	TGCGCCAGCAGCTCCGGGACAGGGGGCGCCTATGGCTACACCTTC	CASSSGTGGAYGYTF
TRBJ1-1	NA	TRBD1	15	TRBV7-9	TGTGCCAGCAGCCCCCGGGACAGGGTGAACACTGAAGCTTTCTTT	CASSPRDRVNTEAFF
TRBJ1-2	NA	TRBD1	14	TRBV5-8	TGTGCCAGCACCAGACGACAGGGGGAATATGGCTACACCTTC	CASTRRQGEYGYTF
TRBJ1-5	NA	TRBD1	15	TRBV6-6	TGTGCCAGCGACGAGGGACAGGGTTTATTTCAGCCCCAGCATTTT	CASDEGQGLFQPQHF
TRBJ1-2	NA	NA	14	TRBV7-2	TGTGCCAGCAGCTCTAACCCGGGGGGCAGGGGCTACACCTTC	CASSSNPGGRGYTF
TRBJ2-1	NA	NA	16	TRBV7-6	TGTGCCAGCAGCTTAGGGTTGAGCGGATCTTACAATGAGCAGTTCTTC	CASSLGLSGSYNEQFF
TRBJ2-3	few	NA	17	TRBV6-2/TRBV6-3	TGTGCCAGCAGTTATTCCCTTAGCTCGCGGGTTGCAGATACGCAGTATTTT	CASSYSLSSRVADTQYF
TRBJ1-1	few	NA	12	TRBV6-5	TGTGCCAGCACCACAGCGAACACTGAAGCTTTCTTT	CASTTANTEAFF
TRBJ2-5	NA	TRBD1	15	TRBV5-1	TGCGCCAGCAGCTACAGGACAGGGAAGGGAGAGACCCAGTACTTC	CASSYRTGKGETQYF
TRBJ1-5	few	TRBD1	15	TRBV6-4	TGTGCCAGCAGTGACTCTCCGGACAGGAGTCAGCCCCAGCATTTT	CASSDSPDRSQPQHF
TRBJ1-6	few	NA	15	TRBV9	TGTGCCAGCAGCGTAGGAGGTCTGGTCGGGTCACCCCTCCACTTT	CASSVGGLVGSPLHF
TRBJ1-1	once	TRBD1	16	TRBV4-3	TGCGCCAGCAGCCAAGATATCCGACAGGGACGCACTGAAGCTTTCTTT	CASSQDIRQGRTEAFF
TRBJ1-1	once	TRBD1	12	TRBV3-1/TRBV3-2	TGTGCCAGCAGCAGCAGGGGGACTGAAGCTTTCTTT	CASSSRGTEAFF
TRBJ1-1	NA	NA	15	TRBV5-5	TGTGCCAGCAGCTTATGGGAGGGGAGGGACACTGAAGCTTTCTTT	CASSLWEGRDTEAFF
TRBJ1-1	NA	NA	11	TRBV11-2	TGTGCCAGCAGCTTAGCCAGGGGAGCTTTCTTT	CASSLARGAFF
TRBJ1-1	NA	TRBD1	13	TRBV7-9	TGTGCCAGCAGCCTACAGGGGGGCACTGAAGCTTTCTTT	CASSLQGGTEAFF
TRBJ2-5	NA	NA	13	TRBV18	TGTGCCAGCTCACCTACAGGGCTTGAGACCCAGTACTTC	CASSPTGLETQYF
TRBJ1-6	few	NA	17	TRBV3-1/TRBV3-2	TGTGCCAGCAGCCAAGATAGAGGGGGACATTGTAATTCACCCCTCCACTTT	CASSQDRGGHCNSPLHF
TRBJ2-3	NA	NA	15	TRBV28	TGTGCCAGCAGTCCCTCCGGGTATAGCACAGATACGCAGTATTTT	CASSPSGYSTDTQYF
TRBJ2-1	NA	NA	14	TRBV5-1	TGCGCCAGCAGCTTGGCTATTGAGTCCGATGAGCAGTTCTTC	CASSLAIESDEQFF
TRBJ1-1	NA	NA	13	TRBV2	TGTGCCAGCAGTCCACCGTGGGCCCCTGAAGCTTTCTTT	CASSPPWAPEAFF
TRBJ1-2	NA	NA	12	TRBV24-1	TGTGCCACCAGTGATTCCCAGTTTGGCTACACCTTC	CATSDSQFGYTF
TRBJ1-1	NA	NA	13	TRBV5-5	TGTGCCAGCAGCTTGGGCGGGACTCCTGAAGCTTTCTTT	CASSLGGTPEAFF
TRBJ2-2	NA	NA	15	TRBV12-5	TGTGCTAGTGGTTTGCGTCAGGCGAACACCGGGGAGCTGTTTTTT	CASGLRQANTGELFF
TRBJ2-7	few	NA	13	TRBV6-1	TGTGCCAGCAGTGAAAGGGGACACTACGAGCAGTACTTC	CASSERGHYEQYF
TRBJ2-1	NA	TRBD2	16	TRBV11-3	TGTGTCAGCAGCTTAGATCCCCGGGGGGGTTACAATGAGCAGTTCTTC	CVSSLDPRGGYNEQFF
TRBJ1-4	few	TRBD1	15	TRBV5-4	TGTGCCAGCAGCCGGGGGACAGGGGCTAATGAAAAACTGTTTTTT	CASSRGTGANEKLFF
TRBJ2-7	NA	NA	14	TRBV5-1	TGCGCCAGCAGCTTGGTCGGAGGGTATTACGAGCAGTACTTC	CASSLVGGYYEQYF
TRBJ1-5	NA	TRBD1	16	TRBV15	TGTGCCACCAGCAGAACAGGGGCCACTAGCAATCAGCCCCAGCATTTT	CATSRTGATSNQPQHF